One sample yielded the 29 T cell receptor beta chains listed below, sequenced in a study of cytomegalovirus exposure and HLA in healthy donors. The primer mix had 60 Vbeta and 13 Jbeta primers. This table comes from immunoSEQ multiplex PCR, and its TCRdb copy is limited to in-frame clones, with some not included. The sample includes 150,000 to 200,000 clones, 70% to 90% of them seen just once. Sequencing used PBMCs. These receptors were obtained from a young man in good health and CMV-seropositive.

This chain connects TRBV5-1 to TRBJ2-5; a possible D gene is TRBD2 (6 bases). CDR1 is SGHRS, CDR2 YFSETQ, per germline. The CDR3 contains 16 residues. V lost 4 bases to trimming and J lost 2 bases, with 18 bases between them. The CDR3, as DNA: TGCGCCAGCAGCCCGTCTAGCGCGAGGTTGCAAGAGACCCAGTACTTC. Its protein product is CASSPSSARLQETQYF.

The chain has TRBV4-1 and TRBJ2-3; 8 bases fit TRBD2. V shed 3 bases and J 14 bases; nucleotides not matched to a gene: 10. The CDR3 consists of 13 residues. Germline CDR1 is MGHRA and CDR2 is YSYEKL. In DNA, the CDR3 is TGCGCCAGCAGCCATGAAATAGCGGGACCAGGGTATTTT. Its protein is CASSHEIAGPGYF.

Regarding this clone: One junction end disagrees with the germline gene, perhaps due to a read error. The V gene is TRBV7-7, the J gene TRBJ2-5; the D gene is possibly TRBD2 (5 bases). The CDR3 is 13 amino acids. CDR1 and CDR2 (germline): SSHAT, FNYEAQ (reference sequence). The CDR3: CASSLGAEVAQYF. For the CDR3, the DNA is TGTGCTAGCAGCTTAGGAGCGGAGGTGGCCCAGTACTTC.

The rearrangement links TRBV30 to TRBJ1-2; D perhaps matches TRBD1 (5 bases). The CDR3 loop spans 15 amino acids. The germline V gene encodes CDR1 GTSNPN and CDR2 SVGIG (reference sequence). The ends were cut back, 0 bases at V and 5 bases at J, with 16 bases in the middle. The CDR3 is CAWSVTGQGGYGYTF. As DNA, the CDR3 is TGTGCCTGGAGTGTAACGGGGCAGGGAGGGTATGGCTACACCTTC.

V and J are TRBV6-5 and TRBJ2-3, with TRBD1 as a possible D gene (5 bases). The CDR3 is 11 residues long. The V end was cut by 6 bases, the J end by 5 bases, with 6 bases between. Germline CDR1 and CDR2: MNHEY and SVGAGI. The CDR3 region is CASRRGDTQYF. In DNA, the CDR3 is TGTGCCAGCAGAAGGGGAGATACGCAGTATTTT.

This clone has more than one count but fewer than ten. The J gene is TRBJ2-3, the V gene TRBV4-1; no reliable D call. Germline lookup yields CDR1 MGHRA and CDR2 YSYEKL. The CDR3 is 17 amino acids. V lost 2 bases and J 0 bases, leaving 15 bases between the germline ends. CDR3 amino acids: CASSQLELISSTDTQYF. The CDR3 region has the DNA TGCGCCAGCAGCCAACTAGAACTAATCTCGAGCACAGATACGCAGTATTTT.

In its sample, this clone was seen once. The rearrangement uses TRBV5-1 and TRBJ1-2; a weak D match, TRBD1 (5 bases). This CDR3 contains 15 residues. CDR1 and CDR2 (germline): SGHRS, YFSETQ. The V and J ends lost 2 bases and 0 bases respectively, with 11 bases between them. CDR3 coding DNA: TGCGCCAGCAGCTTAGGGGCAGTCGCTAACTATGGCTACACCTTC. Amino acid sequence: CASSLGAVANYGYTF. Using reference TRBV5-1 and TRBJ1-2 for the parts outside the CDR3, the full variable domain is KAGVTQTPRYLIKTRGQQVTLSCSPISGHRSVSWYQQTPGQGLQFLFEYFSETQRNKGNFPGRFSGRQFSNSRSEMNVSTLELGDSALYLCASSLGAVANYGYTFGSGTRLTVV.

The chain couples TRBV18 to TRBJ1-2; weak D call: TRBD1 (5 bases). Germline values: CDR1 KGHSH, CDR2 LQKENI. This CDR3 has 14 amino acids. Trimming cost V 3 bases and J 5 bases, with 13 bases left between them. This CDR3 reads CASSPPAGPYGYTF. In DNA, the CDR3 is TGTGCCAGCTCACCCCCTGCAGGGCCTTATGGCTACACCTTC. The full variable domain, rest sourced from reference TRBV18 and TRBJ1-2, is NAGVMQNPRHLVRRRGQEARLRCSPMKGHSHVYWYRQLPEEGLKFMVYLQKENIIDESGMPKERFSAEFPKEGPSILRIQQVVRGDSAAYFCASSPPAGPYGYTFGSGTRLTVV.

The chain couples TRBV4-3 to TRBJ2-1, with 7 bases aligning to TRBD2. There are 17 residues in the CDR3. Germline values: CDR1 LGHNA, CDR2 YSLEER. V shed 0 bases, J shed 9 bases, and the junction held 14 bases outside the gene matches. The chain's CDR3 is CASSQDVVLAAKVEQFF. As DNA, the CDR3 is TGCGCCAGCAGCCAAGATGTGGTGCTAGCGGCGAAGGTTGAGCAGTTCTTC.

This sequence joins TRBV11-3 and TRBJ2-7, with D possibly being TRBD2 (5 bases). Trimming removed 5 bases from V and 1 base from J, with 12 bases in between. This CDR3 has 14 residues. Germline V gene data show CDR1 as SGHNT and CDR2 as YENEEA. The CDR3 DNA reads as TGTGCCAGCAGCCCCATCCAGCGGTCCTACGAGCAGTACTTC. This sequence encodes CASSPIQRSYEQYF.

The rearrangement uses TRBV7-9 and TRBJ2-7, with TRBD1 as a possible D gene (6 bases). Trimming stripped 7 bases from V and 5 bases from J, with 15 bases between. The length of the CDR3 is 13 residues. Per germline, CDR1 SEHNR and CDR2 FQNEAQ (reference sequence). DNA of the CDR3: TGTGCCAGCACCCTTACAGGGCCCAACGAGCAGTACGTC. Amino acid sequence: CASTLTGPNEQYV.

The chain carries TRBV19 and TRBJ1-5; 8 nucleotides line up with TRBD1. This CDR3 contains 15 residues. The V gene's germline CDR1 is LNHDA and CDR2 SQIVND (reference sequence). V shed 6 bases, J shed 4 bases, and the junction held 8 bases outside the gene matches. Written as DNA, the CDR3 is TGTGCCAGTAGGTCGGACAGGGCGGGGAATCAGCCCCAGCATTTT. Protein product: CASRSDRAGNQPQHF.

The chain links TRBV11-2 to TRBJ2-5, with TRBD2 matching 14 bases. The CDR3 covers 16 residues. The germline gives CDR1 SGHAT, CDR2 FQNNGV. With V trimmed by 5 bases and J by 4 bases, 6 bases remained unmatched. As DNA, the CDR3 is TGTGCCAGCAGCCGCGGGACTAGCGGGAGAGGAGAGACCCAGTACTTC. Protein product: CASSRGTSGRGETQYF.

The chain uses TRBV9 and TRBJ2-2; TRBD1 aligns across 10 bases. The germline CDR1 and CDR2 sequences are SGDLS and YYNGEE. The trim removed 4 bases at V and 6 bases at J, leaving 3 bases unmatched. The CDR3 is made up of 14 amino acids. CDR3 sequence (DNA): TGTGCCAGCAGCCGGACAGGGGGTTCCGGGGAGCTGTTTTTT. Amino acid sequence: CASSRTGGSGELFF.

CDR3: CASKHRGDNEQFF. CDR3 in DNA: TGTGCCAGCAAACACAGGGGCGACAATGAGCAGTTCTTC. The chain couples TRBV16 to TRBJ2-1; the match to TRBD1 covers 7 bases. The V segment lost 7 bases and the J segment 5 bases; nucleotides outside the gene matches: 5. CDR1 is KGHSY, CDR2 FQNENV, per germline. The CDR3 totals 13 residues.

The chain employs TRBV11-3 and TRBJ2-5, with TRBD1 matching over 8 bases. The germline V gene encodes CDR1 SGHNT and CDR2 YENEEA. The CDR3 is 14 residues long. The ends lost 2 bases at V and 4 bases at J; junction bases unmatched: 3. The CDR3 sequence: CASSLRTGPETQYF. The CDR3 DNA sequence: TGTGCCAGCAGCTTAAGGACAGGGCCAGAGACCCAGTACTTC.

V and J are TRBV20-1 and TRBJ1-1; D is undetermined. Looked up from germline, CDR1 is DFQATT and CDR2 is SNEGSKA (reference sequence). With 6 bases removed from V and 8 bases from J, the gap between germline ends came to 10 bases. The CDR3 loop spans 10 amino acids. The CDR3, as DNA: TGCAGTGCAGCAAATGCGGAAGCTTTCTTT. Its protein product is CSAANAEAFF.

The chain combines TRBV2 with TRBJ1-1; 10 bases map to TRBD1. CDR3 length: 14 residues. The junction had 7 bases not matched to a gene; V was cut back by 8 bases and J by 4 bases. Germline-derived CDR1 and CDR2 are SNHLY and FYNNEI. In DNA, the CDR3 is TGTGCCAGCTCGGGGGACAGGGGCAGCACTGAAGCTTTCTTT. This codes for CASSGDRGSTEAFF.

CDR3 loop: CASSQLTGVASYEQYF. CDR3 nucleotides: TGCGCCAGCAGCCAGCTTACAGGGGTTGCCTCCTACGAGCAGTACTTC. The V call is TRBV4-3, the J call TRBJ2-5, with 7 bases that match TRBD1. The assigned J gene may be wrong: the sequence end matches TRBJ2-7 better. The CDR3 consists of 16 residues. Germline values: CDR1 LGHNA, CDR2 YSLEER.

The chain couples TRBV5-8 to TRBJ2-2, with TRBD2 identical over 13 bases. The J segment lost 7 bases and the V segment lost 6 bases, leaving 12 bases of the junction unmatched. The germline V gene has CDR1 SGHTS and CDR2 YDEGEE. CDR3 length equals 17 residues. The CDR3 is CASNPAGTSGIGGELFF. CDR3 DNA: TGTGCCAGCAACCCGGCCGGGACTAGCGGGATAGGCGGGGAGCTGTTTTTT.

The rearrangement uses TRBV15 and TRBJ1-1; 8 bases map to TRBD1. Germline V gene data show CDR1 as LNHNV and CDR2 as YYDKDF (reference sequence). CDR3 length equals 15 residues. The junction had 8 bases not matched to a gene; V was cut back by 0 bases and J by 8 bases. For the CDR3, the DNA is TGTGCCACCAGCAGAGATGGCCAGGGGGCCGGGGAAGCTTTCTTT. Translated, it gives CATSRDGQGAGEAFF.

The chain employs TRBV7-2 and TRBJ2-2; 9 nucleotides match TRBD2. V lost 5 bases to trimming and J lost 0 bases; unmatched junction nucleotides: 7. Germline V gene data show CDR1 as SGHTA and CDR2 as FQGNSA. This CDR3 spans 17 amino acids. The CDR3 bases are TGTGCCAGCAGCCTTCTGGCGGGAGGGGCGAACACCGGGGAGCTGTTTTTT. This translates into CASSLLAGGANTGELFF.

This clone was seen more than once but under ten times. This rearrangement joins TRBV5-1 to TRBJ2-7; perhaps TRBD1 as D (6 bases). The germline V gene encodes CDR1 SGHRS and CDR2 YFSETQ. V was shortened by 0 bases and J by 6 bases, with 10 bases between the two germline ends. The CDR3 runs to 13 residues. CDR3 bases: TGCGCCAGCAGCTTGGGGCAGGGGAGCGAGCAGTACGTC. It specifies CASSLGQGSEQYV.

The chain carries TRBV5-6 and TRBJ2-7; D not resolved. V was shortened by 0 bases and J by 0 bases, with 10 bases between the two germline ends. Germline-derived CDR1 and CDR2 are SGHDT and YYEEEE. CDR3 size: 15 residues. The CDR3 DNA sequence: TGTGCCAGCAGCTTGGGTATGACAAGCTCCTACGAGCAGTACTTC. Translation gives CASSLGMTSSYEQYF.

The CDR3 DNA is TGTGCCAGCAGCCTCGCGACGACAGTTGAAGCTTTCTTT. This sequence encodes CASSLATTVEAFF. The chain combines TRBV7-9 with TRBJ1-1; weak D call: TRBD1 (5 bases). Trimming stripped 5 bases from V and 7 bases from J, with 14 bases between. CDR3 length: 13 amino acids. Germline V lookup: CDR1 SEHNR, CDR2 FQNEAQ (reference sequence).

The chain links TRBV19 to TRBJ2-3; D perhaps matches TRBD2 (6 bases). The CDR3 totals 16 residues. CDR1 is LNHDA, CDR2 SQIVND, per germline (reference sequence). V lost 3 bases, J lost 4 bases, and 17 bases lay in between. The CDR3 is CASSISGSPRADTQYF. The CDR3, as DNA: TGTGCCAGTAGTATCAGCGGGTCCCCGAGGGCAGATACGCAGTATTTT.

In its sample, this clone was seen a few times. V is TRBV7-9 and J is TRBJ1-1; no definite D call. The CDR3 covers 13 residues. Trimming stripped 2 bases from V and 10 bases from J, with 14 bases between. CDR1 is SEHNR, CDR2 FQNEAQ, per germline (reference sequence). The DNA for the CDR3 is TGTGCCAGCAGCTTAACTCAACAGTCGGTAGCTTTCTTT. It codes for CASSLTQQSVAFF.

The rearrangement joins TRBV7-6 to TRBJ2-1; the match to TRBD2 covers 8 bases. Trimming at V came to 6 bases and at J to 4 bases, leaving 8 bases not matched to a gene. The CDR3 is made up of 15 amino acids. Germline-derived CDR1 and CDR2 are SGHVS and FNYEAQ. In DNA form, the CDR3 reads TGTGCCAGCAGTCCCACTAGCGGAAGTTACAATGAGCAGTTCTTC. Protein: CASSPTSGSYNEQFF.

The V and J genes are TRBV19 and TRBJ2-1; D possibly corresponds to TRBD2 (5 bases). Trimming left V 0 bases short and J 2 bases short, with 11 bases between. CDR1 is LNHDA and CDR2 is SQIVND in the germline V gene (reference sequence). The CDR3 contains 16 residues. The CDR3 protein is CASSIDYLAPYNEQFF. The CDR3 DNA follows: TGTGCCAGTAGTATAGATTACCTAGCCCCCTACAATGAGCAGTTCTTC.